What follows describes a single TCR beta chain. As yet, its antigen is unknown. CDR1 and CDR2 from the germline V gene are ENHRY and SYGVKD. The CDR3 contains 19 residues. Roughly 38,000 genome equivalents of blood DNA were amplified for TRB. This specimen comes from a study of T cell clusters in autoimmune cytopenias. Study-level findings and limits: Primary autoimmune cytopenia patients seemingly lacked the physiological T cell clusters found in healthy donors. TRB repertoire shifts in secondary cytopenia and chronic lymphocytic leukemia mostly reflected lymphoma, not autoimmunity.

TRB was amplified by touch-down multiplex PCR, primer pools A and B combined. No DNA is given; TCRdb re-called the multiplex PCR reads and lists each CDR3 protein once. This repertoire comprises some 2,500 distinct CDR3 sequences; its ten largest clones make up about 54%. The TCR comes from a human donor with an autoimmune cytopenia or autoimmune hepatitis (not recorded which). The source material was peripheral blood. V gene TRBV10-3 combines with J gene TRBJ2-3; no DNA is available, so the TRBD1 call from TCRdb remains unchecked. This CDR3 is CAISESLPGQGLETDTQYF.